This entry features one TCR beta chain sequence. The source of the sample is a study of identical twins. This CDR3 comprises 17 residues. From germline, CDR1 is DFQATT and CDR2 SNEGSKA (reference sequence). Trimming at V came to 0 bases and at J to 1 base, leaving 6 bases not matched to a gene. MiXCR, applied by TCRdb to the 5' RACE reads, yields one record per CDR3 protein. The sample gives 500,000 to 550,000 distinct CDR3 sequences, around 20% of which show up once; around 0.9% is in the top ten. This sample also appeared in a second study, on T cells expressing NK-cell markers. According to that study: Uncertainty persisted over the HCMV specificity of expanded NKG2C+ T cell clones.

The sample taken for sequencing was CD4+ T cells sorted from blood. This receptor was identified in a woman between 18 and 29 years old in good health. V gene TRBV20-1 combines with J gene TRBJ2-6, with TRBD1 matching over 7 bases. This CDR3 is CSARDLLGQSGANVLTF. Here the CDR3 DNA reads TGCAGTGCTAGAGATCTTCTGGGACAGTCTGGGGCCAACGTCCTGACTTTC.